This is a list of T cell receptor beta chains from one sample in a study of blood T cell repertoires in COVID-19. The table came from immunoSEQ multiplex PCR; TCRdb's copy has only in-frame clones and leaves some out. Of over 200,000 clones in the sample, just under 90% are singletons; the top ten hold approximately 6%. Input material: peripheral blood. These receptors were obtained from a man aged 60 to 69 who had recovered from COVID-19. The CDR3 runs from the conserved cysteine through the conserved F or W. D genes are given only for firm matches.

D gene	V gene	J gene	CDR3 protein
TRBD1	TRBV30	TRBJ2-2	CAWSRGQGPTGELFF
.	TRBV5-1	TRBJ1-4	CASSLQGVGTEKLFF
.	TRBV3-1/TRBV3-2	TRBJ1-6	CASSPWGALADSPLHF
.	TRBV6-2/TRBV6-3	TRBJ1-5	CASSYGVLVVGQPQHF
.	TRBV7-2	TRBJ2-3	CASSSYPRTDTQYF
TRBD2	TRBV15	TRBJ2-6	CATSWTSSGANVLTF
TRBD2	TRBV7-9	TRBJ2-7	CASSSTTGRERSYEQYF
.	TRBV29-1	TRBJ1-5	CSVETGGGDQPQHF
.	TRBV5-4	TRBJ2-3	CASSFQGSTDTQYF
.	TRBV14	TRBJ2-7	CASSQMGGGEQYF
.	TRBV7-3	TRBJ1-1	CASSLQSNTEAFF
TRBD1	TRBV18	TRBJ1-1	CASTPTGGYTEAFF
TRBD2	TRBV14	TRBJ2-1	CASSPHRTSGSYNEQFF
.	TRBV18	TRBJ1-2	CASSPYDRRYGYTF
.	TRBV4-3	TRBJ1-1	CASSHQGQNTEAFF
.	TRBV4-2	TRBJ1-3	CASSPILGGPGNTIYF
.	TRBV7-3	TRBJ2-1	CASSPSTSSYNEQFF
.	TRBV19	TRBJ1-1	CASSIMGGTEAFF
.	TRBV5-5	TRBJ1-5	CASSLVLTAHNQPQHF
TRBD1	TRBV7-3	TRBJ2-7	CASSLDRAYEQYF
.	TRBV18	TRBJ1-4	CASSLGGKEEKLFF
.	TRBV11-2	TRBJ1-1	CASSLEWGPTTEAFF
TRBD2	TRBV3-1/TRBV3-2	TRBJ2-3	CASSPGTSGTETVDTQYF
.	TRBV5-1	TRBJ1-3	CASSTETGAGGNTIYF
TRBD1	TRBV10-3	TRBJ1-5	CAISTGQGLNQPQHF
TRBD2	TRBV7-9	TRBJ2-7	CASSFGGSESYEQYF
.	TRBV5-6	TRBJ1-2	CASSFTGSEGYTF
.	TRBV7-9	TRBJ2-3	CASSLYRATDTQYF
.	TRBV28	TRBJ1-2	CASSSTANYGYTF
TRBD1	TRBV6-2/TRBV6-3	TRBJ1-6	CASSQGGTGANSPLHF
.	TRBV6-4	TRBJ2-3	CASSVSSGTDTQYF
TRBD2	TRBV2	TRBJ2-5	CASSERTSQQETQYF
TRBD1	TRBV12-5	TRBJ2-7	CASRQGGGEQYF
.	TRBV19	TRBJ2-7	CATGGLADYEQYF
TRBD2	TRBV2	TRBJ2-1	CASSERTIRAGVAFF
TRBD1	TRBV11-2	TRBJ1-5	CASSRGGGDYQPQHF
.	TRBV27	TRBJ2-1	CASSSLHEGDEQFF
TRBD2	TRBV13	TRBJ2-7	CASSSVEAGPSYEQYF
.	TRBV15	TRBJ2-7	CATSRDKQGLRGEQYF
TRBD1	TRBV28	TRBJ1-2	CASTRGQGSRGYTF
TRBD2	TRBV10-3	TRBJ2-7	CAISATTSVSSYEQYF
.	TRBV5-1	TRBJ1-1	CASSPHAGNTEAFF